The 19 T cell receptor beta chains below come from one sample, sequenced in a study of identical twins. TCRdb reprocessed the 5' RACE reads with MiXCR, giving one entry per CDR3 protein. The sample lists a few hundred thousand distinct CDR3 sequences, over 11% seen once, with 0.8% to 1% in the top ten. These data were also filed under a second study, of yellow fever vaccine responses in identical twins.

Sequenced sample: CD4+ T cells sorted from blood. All receptors derive from a woman aged 18-30 years in good health.

This clonotype occurred many times. This chain connects TRBV2 to TRBJ2-7, with TRBD1 matching over 9 bases. CDR1 is SNHLY, CDR2 FYNNEI, per germline. Trimming cost V 4 bases and J 7 bases; bases outside gene matches: 11. The CDR3 sequence is 15 residues long. CDR3 bases: TGTGCCAGCAGTGGTGCCGGGACAGGGAAGTTGGAGCAGTACTTC. The encoded protein is CASSGAGTGKLEQYF.

This clonotype has ten or more counts. This chain uses TRBV7-2 with TRBJ2-1; the D gene is possibly TRBD1 (6 bases). Per germline, CDR1 SGHTA and CDR2 FQGNSA. With 5 bases removed from V and 6 bases from J, the gap between germline ends came to 14 bases. The CDR3 length is 14 residues. The DNA of the CDR3 is TGTGCCAGCAGCCGATGGGACAAGTCCAATGAGCAGTTCTTC. Amino acids: CASSRWDKSNEQFF.

This clonotype was observed a few times. The gene calls are TRBV5-1 and TRBJ2-2; no definite D call. Trimming cost V 0 bases and J 5 bases, with 11 bases left between them. The CDR3 is 15 amino acids. Germline V gene data show CDR1 as SGHRS and CDR2 as YFSETQ. CDR3 protein: CASSLVPGLTGELFF. CDR3 nucleotide sequence: TGCGCCAGCAGCTTGGTACCCGGCCTTACCGGGGAGCTGTTTTTT.

The sample holds a few counts of this clonotype. The V call is TRBV11-3, the J call TRBJ2-7; 8 nucleotides align to TRBD1. Germline V CDR1 and CDR2: SGHNT, YENEEA. With 5 bases clipped from V and 5 bases from J, the junction kept 5 bases outside the gene matches. CDR3 length equals 13 residues. The chain's CDR3 is CASSKQGGDEQYF. CDR3 sequence (DNA): TGTGCCAGCAGCAAACAGGGGGGCGACGAGCAGTACTTC.

This clonotype was observed a few times. The rearrangement links TRBV6-2 or TRBV6-3 to TRBJ2-1; TRBD2 is a possible D gene (5 bases). V gave up 6 bases and J gave up 9 bases, with 15 bases separating them. The CDR3 consists of 13 residues. Germline CDR1 reads MNHEY; CDR2 reads SVGEGT. The CDR3 DNA is TGTGCCAGCAGGACGGAGGTGCCCTTTGAGCAGTTCTTC. Protein: CASRTEVPFEQFF.

The sample holds a few counts of this clonotype. The V and J genes are TRBV12-3 or TRBV12-4 and TRBJ2-5; 10 nucleotides align to TRBD2. The CDR3 spans 15 residues. V lost 5 bases and J lost 5; bases outside the gene matches: 8. The CDR3 coding sequence is TGTGCCAGCAGTGCACTAGCGGGACGTTCCGAGACCCAGTACTTC. Its translation is CASSALAGRSETQYF.

This chain uses TRBV18 with TRBJ2-1, with 7 bases identical to TRBD2. Germline lookup yields CDR1 KGHSH and CDR2 LQKENI. CDR3 length equals 12 residues. Losses at the gene ends were 2 bases for V and 13 bases for J; bases not matched to a gene: 5. The CDR3 protein is CASSPGGLSQFF. The CDR3 nucleotides are TGTGCCAGCTCACCAGGGGGACTATCTCAGTTCTTC.

This clonotype turned up a few times. The chain has TRBV11-1 and TRBJ2-3, with unresolved D. This CDR3 is 12 amino acids long. V lost 2 bases, J lost 8 bases, and 8 bases lay in between. Germline values: CDR1 SGHAT, CDR2 FQDESV (reference sequence). CDR3 sequence (DNA): TGTGCCAGCAGCTTAAGCTCTACTACGCAGTATTTT. Translation gives CASSLSSTTQYF.

This clonotype was detected a few times. The chain uses TRBV9 and TRBJ2-5, with 13 bases matching TRBD2. CDR1 SGDLS and CDR2 YYNGEE come from the germline V gene. J gave up 4 bases and V 4 bases, and 7 bases lay outside the gene matches. The CDR3 contains 16 residues. The DNA of the CDR3 is TGTGCCAGCAGCTCAGGACTAGCGGGAGTTGGAGAGACCCAGTACTTC. Translation: CASSSGLAGVGETQYF.

This clonotype came up a few times. This sequence joins TRBV12-3 or TRBV12-4 and TRBJ2-3; D remains ambiguous. V lost 5 bases and J lost 3, with 15 bases in between. This CDR3 spans 15 amino acids. The CDR3 nucleotides are TGTGCCAGCAGTCCGGAAGGGCCCAGAACAGATACGCAGTATTTT. Its protein is CASSPEGPRTDTQYF.

The chain employs TRBV20-1 and TRBJ1-2, with D perhaps TRBD1 (5 bases). The germline gives CDR1 DFQATT, CDR2 SNEGSKA (reference sequence). The CDR3 runs to 13 residues. V shed 0 bases and J shed 2 bases, with 7 bases lying between them. The CDR3 region has the DNA TGCAGTGCTAGAGATCGACAGAACTATGGCTACACCTTC. Translated: CSARDRQNYGYTF.

A note on this clonotype: A much more abundant neighbour one base away suggests this may be a read error. The chain has TRBV5-1 and TRBJ1-1, with D maybe TRBD1 (6 bases). Germline V lookup: CDR1 SGHRS, CDR2 YFSETQ. CDR3 length equals 14 residues. Trimming shortened V by 3 bases and J by 3 bases, and 12 bases separated the two germline ends. The CDR3 bases are TGCGCCAGCAGCTCCTTGGAGGGGGACACTGAAGCTTTCTTT. Its translation: CASSSLEGDTEAFF. Based on the CDR3 plus reference TRBV5-1 and TRBJ1-1, the full variable domain is KAGVTQTPRYLIKTRGQQVTLSCSPISGHRSVSWYQQTPGQGLQFLFEYFSETQRNKGNFPGRFSGRQFSNSRSEMNVSTLELGDSALYLCASSSLEGDTEAFFGQGTRLTVV.

The gene calls are TRBV6-2 or TRBV6-3 and TRBJ2-3; TRBD1 matches 8 bases. This CDR3 region has 18 residues. Trimming removed 2 bases from V and 3 bases from J; junction bases left unmatched: 13. Germline-derived CDR1 and CDR2 are MNHEY and SVGEGT. The CDR3 DNA follows: TGTGCCAGCAGTTACCCATTCAATCGACAGGGGAAGACAGATACGCAGTATTTT. Residues: CASSYPFNRQGKTDTQYF.

A few counts support this clonotype. The chain recombines TRBV6-5 with TRBJ2-3, with D unresolved. With 6 bases removed from V and 6 bases from J, the gap between germline ends came to 10 bases. Germline lookup yields CDR1 MNHEY and CDR2 SVGAGI. CDR3 length equals 12 residues. The CDR3 DNA sequence: TGTGCCAGCAGGGACCCTTCTGATACGCAGTATTTT. It yields the protein CASRDPSDTQYF.

The chain employs TRBV15 and TRBJ1-2; the D gene is possibly TRBD1 (5 bases). CDR1 is LNHNV, CDR2 YYDKDF, per germline (reference sequence). The V end lost 5 bases, the J end lost 7 bases, and 20 bases lay between the germline ends. The CDR3 loop spans 15 amino acids. CDR3 region: CATSGASYNSGGYTF. The CDR3 DNA follows: TGTGCCACCAGCGGGGCTTCCTATAATTCAGGTGGCTACACCTTC.

The chain combines TRBV2 with TRBJ1-1, with a possible D match to TRBD1 (5 bases). Trimming took off 4 bases at V and 6 bases at J, with 15 bases between the two ends. CDR1 SNHLY and CDR2 FYNNEI come from the germline V gene. The CDR3 runs 14 residues. CDR3 protein: CASSAHLGVPEAFF. CDR3 bases: TGTGCCAGCAGTGCCCATTTGGGGGTCCCTGAAGCTTTCTTT.

The CDR3 reads CASLEPLNYGYTF. The DNA of the CDR3 is TGTGCCAGCCTGGAGCCCCTGAACTATGGCTACACCTTC. The chain joins TRBV6-1 to TRBJ1-2, with no clear D. Looked up from germline, CDR1 is MNHNS and CDR2 is SASEGT. Trimming removed 8 bases at V and 2 bases at J, with 12 bases between. The length of the CDR3 is 13 residues.

This sequence joins TRBV5-6 and TRBJ2-1, with 9 nucleotides matching TRBD2. Germline V CDR1 and CDR2: SGHDT, YYEEEE. This CDR3 spans 17 amino acids. V shed 2 bases, J shed 1 base, and the junction held 7 bases outside the gene matches. CDR3 protein: CASSLEPSGGSYNEQFF. CDR3 bases: TGTGCCAGCAGCTTAGAACCGAGCGGGGGGTCCTACAATGAGCAGTTCTTC.

The chain couples TRBV7-2 to TRBJ2-1, with D possibly TRBD2 on 6 matching bases. This CDR3 is 14 amino acids long. V lost 3 bases and J 9 bases, leaving 15 bases between the germline ends. CDR1 SGHTA and CDR2 FQGNSA come from the germline V gene. The CDR3 nucleotides are TGTGCCAGCAGCTTTGGGGGAACGGGGGTTGAGCAGTTCTTC. Its protein is CASSFGGTGVEQFF.